This TCR beta chain is drawn from a study of T cell responses to AZD1222 COVID-19 vaccine. This clone was recorded only once. Trimming removed 0 bases at V and 6 bases at J, with 13 bases between. Looked up from germline, CDR1 is SGHRS and CDR2 is YFSETQ. The CDR3 has 15 amino acids. TCRdb's copy holds only in-frame clones and misses some; the assay was immunoSEQ multiplex PCR. Of 100,000 to 150,000 clones in the sample, 85% to 90% were seen once. This material consisted of peripheral blood, taken 28 days after the second AZD1222 dose. The chain is built from TRBV5-1 and TRBJ2-1; D perhaps matches TRBD2 (6 bases). This clonotype was obtained from an adult who received the AZD1222 COVID-19 vaccine. This CDR3 reads CASSLGGSGGNEQFF. DNA of the CDR3: TGCGCCAGCAGCTTGGGAGGGTCCGGGGGCAATGAGCAGTTCTTC.